The 27 T cell receptor beta chains in this list originate from one sample, sequenced in a study of T-cell memory formation after mild COVID-19. Each CDR3 protein gets one entry after TCRdb re-called the 5' RACE reads with MiXCR. This sample has over 450,000 distinct CDR3 sequences; around 20% occur once, and the top ten carry about 12%. Material: PBMCs or a T cell subset sorted from them (not recorded which). Source of these receptors: an adult woman who had mild COVID-19 (a few samples of this study predate the infection). Cell type and time point are not known.

The chain employs TRBV29-1 and TRBJ2-5, with 7 bases aligning to TRBD2. Trimming took 3 bases from V and 5 from J; bases not matched to a gene: 18. Germline V gene sequence: CDR1 SQVTM, CDR2 ANQGSEA. This CDR3 region has 17 residues. This chain's CDR3 is CSVEGGSFVATGETQYF. The CDR3 DNA is TGCAGCGTTGAGGGAGGGAGTTTCGTCGCCACCGGGGAGACCCAGTACTTC.

The chain uses TRBV5-1 and TRBJ2-2; the D is unclear. Germline loops: CDR1 SGHRS, CDR2 YFSETQ. CDR3 size: 14 residues. Between the trimmed V and J ends, which lost 4 bases and 4 bases, there was a span of 11 bases. The CDR3 reads CASSPWASTGELFF. DNA for the CDR3: TGCGCCAGCAGCCCCTGGGCCTCCACCGGGGAGCTGTTTTTT. Full variable domain (remainder filled in from reference TRBV5-1 and TRBJ2-2): KAGVTQTPRYLIKTRGQQVTLSCSPISGHRSVSWYQQTPGQGLQFLFEYFSETQRNKGNFPGRFSGRQFSNSRSEMNVSTLELGDSALYLCASSPWASTGELFFGEGSRLTVL.

The chain uses TRBV5-1 and TRBJ2-7; D is unclear. Germline CDR1 is SGHRS and CDR2 is YFSETQ. The CDR3 extends over 14 amino acids. V lost 2 bases, J lost 6 bases, and 15 bases lay in between. The chain's CDR3 is CASSFRYPTVEQYF. CDR3 nucleotides: TGCGCCAGCAGCTTCAGGTACCCTACGGTCGAGCAGTACTTC.

This chain's CDR3 is CASSLHASTNEKLFF. Written as DNA, the CDR3 is TGTGCCAGCAGCTTACACGCTTCAACTAATGAAAAACTGTTTTTT. This rearrangement joins TRBV7-2 to TRBJ1-4; D uncertain. V was cut by 2 bases and J by 0 bases, with 7 bases left in between. CDR3 length: 15 residues. Germline CDR1 reads SGHTA; CDR2 reads FQGNSA.

The chain recombines TRBV4-3 with TRBJ2-1; D is perhaps TRBD1 or TRBD2 (5 bases each). Trimming took 3 bases from V and 5 from J, leaving 11 bases between them. CDR1 and CDR2 (germline): LGHNA, YSLEER. The CDR3 loop spans 14 amino acids. CDR3 in DNA: TGCGCCAGCAGCCATCGGGACCGCGACAATGAGCAGTTCTTC. Encoded protein: CASSHRDRDNEQFF.

In its sample, this clonotype was seen a few times. This chain links TRBV6-2 or TRBV6-3 with TRBJ2-7; TRBD2 aligns across 10 bases. From germline, CDR1 is MNHEY and CDR2 SVGEGT. V dropped 6 bases and J dropped 6; count of bases not matched to a gene: 14. CDR3 size: 16 residues. CDR3: CASSSFLGTSVGEQYF. CDR3 bases: TGTGCCAGCAGCTCCTTTTTGGGGACTAGCGTCGGCGAGCAGTACTTC.

The chain joins TRBV29-1 to TRBJ2-1; TRBD2 matches at 11 bases. CDR1 SQVTM and CDR2 ANQGSEA come from the germline V gene. The V gene end was trimmed by 2 bases and the J gene end by 4 bases; junction bases not matched to a gene: 7. The CDR3 is made up of 16 amino acids. The CDR3 loop is CSVEFLAGGIYNEQFF. The CDR3 DNA follows: TGCAGCGTTGAATTCCTAGCGGGAGGCATATACAATGAGCAGTTCTTC.

The table lists this clonotype with a few counts. This sequence joins TRBV7-6 and TRBJ2-7; the match to TRBD2 covers 7 bases. The CDR3 is made up of 13 amino acids. Germline loops: CDR1 SGHVS, CDR2 FNYEAQ. J was trimmed by 6 bases and V by 5 bases; bases with no gene match: 7. CDR3 residues: CASSPGWGGEQYF. CDR3 DNA: TGTGCCAGCAGCCCAGGGTGGGGGGGCGAGCAGTACTTC.

This clonotype was picked up a small number of times. This sequence joins TRBV27 and TRBJ1-2; 8 nucleotides agree with TRBD1. V was clipped by 8 bases and J by 2 bases; unmatched bases: 19. This CDR3 has 18 amino acids. Looked up from germline, CDR1 is MNHEY and CDR2 is SMNVEV (reference sequence). The CDR3 loop reads CASPPGGQGGRQNYGYTF. CDR3 sequence (DNA): TGTGCCAGCCCCCCAGGCGGACAGGGCGGTAGGCAGAACTATGGCTACACCTTC.

The rearrangement links TRBV20-1 to TRBJ2-3, with TRBD2 identical over 9 bases. Germline V lookup: CDR1 DFQATT, CDR2 SNEGSKA (reference sequence). The CDR3 length is 16 residues. Trimming at V came to 2 bases and at J to 2 bases, leaving 8 bases not matched to a gene. In DNA, the CDR3 is TGCAGTGCTAGACCTCAGCGGGGGGCCACCACAGATACGCAGTATTTT. Encoded protein: CSARPQRGATTDTQYF.

The V and J genes are TRBV14 and TRBJ1-6, with a possible D match to TRBD1 (5 bases). CDR3 length: 17 residues. Trimming removed 0 bases at V and 7 bases at J, with 16 bases between. CDR1 and CDR2 from the germline V gene are SGHDN and FVKESK. CDR3 protein: CASSQDRTQKGNSPLHF. DNA for the CDR3: TGTGCCAGCAGCCAAGATCGGACGCAAAAGGGGAATTCACCCCTCCACTTT.

V usage is TRBV12-3 or TRBV12-4 and J usage is TRBJ2-7, with 7 bases identical to TRBD1. There are 14 residues in the CDR3. V shed 2 bases and J 4 bases; nucleotides not matched to a gene: 5. Here the CDR3 reads CASSLTGETYEQYF. In DNA form, the CDR3 reads TGTGCCAGCAGTTTAACAGGGGAGACTTACGAGCAGTACTTC.

This clonotype has only a few counts. This chain connects TRBV10-3 to TRBJ2-5; D may match TRBD1 or TRBD2 (5 bases each). The CDR3 length is 15 residues. Germline V CDR1 and CDR2: ENHRY, SYGVKD. V shed 0 bases and J shed 5 bases, with 13 bases lying between them. The CDR3 protein is CAISESMGRLETQYF. DNA for the CDR3: TGTGCCATCAGTGAGTCTATGGGACGGCTGGAGACCCAGTACTTC.

This clonotype occurred a few times. The chain combines TRBV4-1 with TRBJ2-5; the D gene is possibly TRBD2 (5 bases). Germline CDR1 reads MGHRA; CDR2 reads YSYEKL. V dropped 0 bases and J dropped 5 bases, with 16 bases sitting between them. This CDR3 has 16 residues. The CDR3 DNA reads as TGCGCCAGCAGCCAAGAGGAAAGGACTTCGCTTGAGACCCAGTACTTC. Encoded protein: CASSQEERTSLETQYF.

This clonotype was detected a few times. The rearrangement uses TRBV30 and TRBJ2-7; either TRBD1 or TRBD2 may fit D (5 bases each). Germline assignment: CDR1 GTSNPN and CDR2 SVGIG (reference sequence). This CDR3 contains 14 residues. V shed 3 bases and J shed 1 base, with 13 bases lying between them. Here the CDR3 reads CAWRGDGKSYEQYF. The CDR3 DNA reads as TGTGCCTGGAGGGGGGACGGAAAGTCCTACGAGCAGTACTTC. Full variable domain (missing parts from reference TRBV30 and TRBJ2-7): SQTIHQWPATLVQPVGSPLSLECTVEGTSNPNLYWYRQAAGRGLQLLFYSVGIGQISSEVPQNLSASRPQDRQFILSSKKLLLSDSGFYLCAWRGDGKSYEQYFGPGTRLTVT.

CDR3 in amino acids: CAISGPSTDTQYF. The CDR3 DNA follows: TGTGCCATCAGTGGTCCTAGCACAGATACGCAGTATTTT. The chain has TRBV10-3 and TRBJ2-3; D uncertain. Per the germline V gene, CDR1 is ENHRY and CDR2 is SYGVKD. Trimming took off 4 bases at V and 0 bases at J, with 5 bases between the two ends. This CDR3 has 13 amino acids.

This clonotype appeared a few times. This rearrangement joins TRBV6-5 to TRBJ2-1; D is possibly TRBD1 (5 bases). Germline V lookup: CDR1 MNHEY, CDR2 SVGAGI. CDR3 length: 14 amino acids. With 3 bases removed from V and 14 bases from J, the gap between germline ends came to 20 bases. CDR3 nucleotide sequence: TGTGCCAGCAGTTATTCGTCTACCACTGGGGCGAAGTTCTTC. This gives the protein CASSYSSTTGAKFF.

This clonotype turned up a few times. The chain joins TRBV11-2 to TRBJ2-3; 9 positions agree with TRBD2. Trimming took 5 bases from V and 4 from J; bases not matched to a gene: 13. Germline V gives CDR1 SGHAT, CDR2 FQNNGV. This CDR3 is 17 amino acids long. This CDR3 reads CASSTHVAGARSDTQYF. DNA for the CDR3: TGTGCCAGCAGCACCCACGTAGCGGGGGCCCGGTCAGATACGCAGTATTTT.

The chain uses TRBV2 and TRBJ1-1; TRBD1 aligns across 7 bases. CDR1 is SNHLY, CDR2 FYNNEI, per germline. V lost 10 bases, J lost 6 bases, and 8 bases stayed unmatched. The CDR3 has 12 residues. CDR3 loop: CATRQGLPEAFF. In DNA, the CDR3 is TGTGCCACCCGACAGGGCCTCCCTGAAGCTTTCTTT.

The rearrangement joins TRBV27 to TRBJ1-3; TRBD1 aligns across 7 bases. There are 15 residues in the CDR3. Losses at the gene ends were 5 bases for V and 2 bases for J; bases not matched to a gene: 6. CDR1 and CDR2 (germline): MNHEY, SMNVEV (reference sequence). The chain's CDR3 is CASSRGGTAGNTIYF. The CDR3 coding sequence is TGTGCCAGCAGTAGAGGTGGGACAGCTGGAAACACCATATATTTT.

The sample holds a few counts of this clonotype. V and J are TRBV4-3 and TRBJ1-1, with 7 bases lining up with TRBD1. The V segment lost 2 bases and the J segment 0 bases; nucleotides outside the gene matches: 9. The CDR3 is 17 amino acids. Germline CDR1 and CDR2: LGHNA and YSLEER. In DNA form, the CDR3 reads TGCGCCAGCAGCCAATGGGCTGAGACAGGGTTGAACACTGAAGCTTTCTTT. Its translation: CASSQWAETGLNTEAFF.

This rearrangement joins TRBV20-1 to TRBJ2-7; TRBD2 matches 7 bases. Germline values: CDR1 DFQATT, CDR2 SNEGSKA (reference sequence). This CDR3 comprises 19 residues. The V gene end was trimmed by 0 bases and the J gene end by 2 bases; junction bases not matched to a gene: 19. The CDR3 nucleotides are TGCAGTGCTAGAGATAAGGCTCCGGGGTTAGCGGGTTACGCCTACGAGCAGTACTTC. It yields the protein CSARDKAPGLAGYAYEQYF.

This clonotype was counted many times. CDR3 residues: CASSFRGGSYEQYF. The CDR3 region has the DNA TGTGCCAGCAGTTTTCGGGGAGGCTCCTACGAGCAGTACTTC. V and J are TRBV12-3 or TRBV12-4 and TRBJ2-7, with D tentatively TRBD2 (6 bases). This CDR3 is 14 amino acids long. V was trimmed by 3 bases and J by 0 bases, leaving 9 bases between them.

J is TRBJ2-3 and V is TRBV9; TRBD1 or TRBD2 may be the D gene (5 bases each). Trimming removed 4 bases at V and 3 bases at J, with 12 bases between. CDR1 is SGDLS and CDR2 is YYNGEE in the germline V gene. This CDR3 is 14 amino acids long. This chain's CDR3 is CASSPRGLTDTQYF. The CDR3, as DNA: TGTGCCAGCAGCCCCCGGGGCCTTACAGATACGCAGTATTTT.

This clonotype was picked up a small number of times. The V call is TRBV7-9, the J call TRBJ1-1, with D maybe TRBD1 (5 bases). Germline V CDR1 and CDR2: SEHNR, FQNEAQ (reference sequence). The CDR3 covers 15 residues. V lost 0 bases and J 1 base, leaving 9 bases between the germline ends. The CDR3 DNA is TGTGCCAGCAGCTTAGCGGGACCTGAGAACACTGAAGCTTTCTTT. The encoded protein is CASSLAGPENTEAFF.

This sequence joins TRBV12-3 or TRBV12-4 and TRBJ2-1; D is unclear. The CDR3 sequence is 16 residues long. Deletions cut 3 bases from V and 0 bases from J, with 12 bases between. In nucleotides, the CDR3 is TGTGCCAGCAGTTTGTCCCTTTTAAGCTCCTACAATGAGCAGTTCTTC. It encodes CASSLSLLSSYNEQFF.

This chain uses TRBV12-3 or TRBV12-4 with TRBJ2-3, with TRBD2 identical over 13 bases. V lost 6 bases and J lost 3; bases outside the gene matches: 15. The CDR3 has 19 amino acids. CDR3 region: CASRPGLAGAVMLTDTQYF. CDR3 nucleotide sequence: TGTGCCAGCAGACCTGGACTAGCGGGAGCTGTAATGTTGACAGATACGCAGTATTTT.